Reported below is one T cell receptor (beta chain). Its antigen is currently unknown. From approximately 3,500 ng of total RNA, each TCR library was prepared. TCRdb reanalyzed the 5' RACE reads, giving one entry per CDR3 protein sequence and no DNA. This repertoire includes 210,000 or so distinct CDR3 sequences. This record comes from a study of monozygotic twins with inflammatory bowel disease. Study results and caveats: Inverse Simpson values showed less TCRbeta diversity in IBD patients than in their healthy co-twins.

This receptor was identified in a human donor with ulcerative colitis or Crohn's disease, or a healthy co-twin of an affected twin (not recorded which). Sequenced material: blood.

CDR3 region: CASSFIGGMNTEAFF. The J gene is TRBJ1-1, the V gene TRBV12-3 or TRBV12-4. This CDR3 comprises 15 residues.